This T cell receptor (beta chain) came from a study of T cell responses to AZD1222 COVID-19 vaccine. General study findings and limits: The sample set comprised mostly white British donors with more females, and clonal diversity was possibly underestimated. Only a handful of AZD1222 recipients, more than five in all, had baseline seropositivity. Targets within unmutated variant regions were reportedly found for nearly half of spike-specific TCRs.

Libraries were prepared by immunoSEQ multiplex PCR; TCRdb keeps only in-frame clonotypes and omits some of them. The sample shows 100,000 to 130,000 clones, around 91% of them seen only once. Trimming pared 6 bases from V and 2 bases from J, leaving 17 bases between. CDR3 length: 15 residues. Germline CDR1 reads SGDLS; CDR2 reads YYNGEE. Details on this clone: Antigen unknown.

This chain uses TRBV9 with TRBJ1-2, with a tentative D call TRBD1 (5 bases). This TCR was recovered from an adult in good health. The sample was peripheral blood, taken on day 0 of AZD1222 vaccination. DNA for the CDR3: TGTGCCAGCAACAAAGGGACGTCGGAGAACTATGGCTACACCTTC. Translated, it gives CASNKGTSENYGYTF.